This T cell receptor (beta chain) was documented in a study of shared clonotypes between healthy human individuals. Overall study results and limits: The expectation was that sequencing depth would affect clonotype sharing among donors.

In the naive CD8 group, cells lacked CD45RO and were positively selected for CCR7, so terminally differentiated effector memory CD45RA+ cells were left out. The sorted-subset replicate PCRs were given 150 to 250 ng DNA, which is approximately 30,000 T cell genomes. Here immunoSEQ multiplex PCR was the method, and the copy in TCRdb shows in-frame clones only, minus some. The table records around 2.1 million clones, roughly 91% of them present only once. Comment on this clone: Its antigen is currently unknown.

This receptor was identified in a man between 18 and 35 years old in good health. Some clones in this sample may be carry-over from other donors' samples. The source material was naive CD8+ T cells from PBMCs.

The CDR3 loop is CASSAGTGMSETQYF. Here the CDR3 DNA reads TGTGCCAGCAGCGCCGGGACAGGGATGAGCGAGACCCAGTACTTC. The chain is built from TRBV7-2 and TRBJ2-5, with TRBD1 identical over 9 bases. V lost 5 bases, J lost 5 bases, and 9 bases stayed unmatched. Germline V lookup: CDR1 SGHTA, CDR2 FQGNSA. This CDR3 spans 15 amino acids.